The next 28 T cell receptor beta chains were all read from a single sample in a study of blood T cell repertoires in COVID-19. Measured with immunoSEQ multiplex PCR; TCRdb has only the in-frame clones, and not every one. The repertoire holds 120,000 to 150,000 clones, just over 85% seen once, with 1.5% to 1.9% in the top ten. Sequencing was carried out using peripheral blood. These receptors were taken from a woman aged 60-75 years with acute or convalescent COVID-19.

This chain connects TRBV5-4 to TRBJ1-6; no firm D call. Germline assignment: CDR1 SGHNT and CDR2 YYREEE (reference sequence). The germline V and J ends were trimmed by 2 bases and 8 bases, with 11 bases remaining between them. CDR3 size: 14 residues. CDR3 region: CASSLSGQYSPLHF. The CDR3 DNA is TGTGCCAGCAGCTTAAGCGGCCAATATTCACCCCTCCACTTT.

This chain connects TRBV3-1 (or the pseudogene TRBV3-2) to TRBJ2-5; TRBD2 is a possible D gene (5 bases). Trimming cost V 1 base and J 0 bases, with 12 bases left between them. From germline, CDR1 is LGHDT and CDR2 YNNKEL (reference sequence). This CDR3 region has 16 residues. In nucleotides, the CDR3 is TGTGCCAGCAGCCAAGTAAGGGAGATGTACCAAGAGACCCAGTACTTC. It translates to CASSQVREMYQETQYF.

This rearrangement joins TRBV7-2 to TRBJ1-2; no clear D. CDR3 length: 13 residues. The germline V gene encodes CDR1 SGHTA and CDR2 FQGNSA. The ends were cut back, 5 bases at V and 3 bases at J, with 10 bases in the middle. CDR3 DNA: TGTGCCAGCAGCGCGTCTAACGACTATGGCTACACCTTC. Translating gives CASSASNDYGYTF.

Worth noting for this clone: A junction end diverges from the germline sequence, so it may reflect a read error. The chain has TRBV7-7 and TRBJ2-5; a possible D gene is TRBD1 (7 bases). The germline V gene has CDR1 SSHAT and CDR2 FNYEAQ (reference sequence). CDR3 length: 17 residues. CDR3 coding DNA: TGTGCTAGCAGCTTAGGAGGGACAGTCGGACTCCAAGAGACCCAGTACTTC. Residues: CASSLGGTVGLQETQYF.

The rearrangement joins TRBV10-3 to TRBJ2-1; 11 nucleotides line up with TRBD2. Germline V gives CDR1 ENHRY, CDR2 SYGVKD. The V segment lost 6 bases and the J segment 10 bases; nucleotides outside the gene matches: 8. The CDR3 covers 14 residues. CDR3 DNA: TGTGCCATCAGGTTTAGCGGGGGGGCCTGGGAGCAGTTCTTC. Protein: CAIRFSGGAWEQFF.

This chain connects TRBV14 to TRBJ2-7; 10 positions agree with TRBD1. V dropped 0 bases and J dropped 4; count of bases not matched to a gene: 6. The CDR3 is made up of 16 amino acids. Germline V gene lookup returns CDR1 SGHDN and CDR2 FVKESK. The CDR3 sequence: CASSQEDRGARYEQYF. The CDR3 nucleotides are TGTGCCAGCAGCCAAGAGGACAGGGGGGCACGTTACGAGCAGTACTTC. Together with reference TRBV14 and TRBJ2-7, the CDR3 gives the full variable domain: EAGVTQFPSHSVIEKGQTVTLRCDPISGHDNLYWYRRVMGKEIKFLLHFVKESKQDESGMPNNRFLAERTGGTYSTLKVQPAELEDSGVYFCASSQEDRGARYEQYFGPGTRLTVT.

The rearrangement links TRBV7-2 to TRBJ2-3; 9 nucleotides align to TRBD1. V dropped 5 bases and J dropped 2; count of bases not matched to a gene: 5. The CDR3 runs to 15 residues. CDR1 is SGHTA, CDR2 FQGNSA, per germline. The CDR3 DNA reads TGTGCCAGCAGCCAGGACAGGGGCTACACAGATACGCAGTATTTT. It codes for CASSQDRGYTDTQYF.

This clone was counted once. The chain joins TRBV11-1 to TRBJ2-1; 9 nucleotides match TRBD1. V lost 8 bases, J lost 2 bases, and 7 bases stayed unmatched. The CDR3 length is 15 residues. Germline values: CDR1 SGHAT, CDR2 FQDESV (reference sequence). CDR3 sequence: CASDPGTGTYNEQFF. DNA of the CDR3: TGTGCCAGCGACCCCGGGACAGGGACCTACAATGAGCAGTTCTTC.

Worth noting for this clone: Sequence at one end of the junction differs from germline and may be a read error. The chain carries TRBV10-3 and TRBJ1-2; a weak D match, TRBD1 (5 bases). Per the germline V gene, CDR1 is ENHRY and CDR2 is SYGVKD. This CDR3 contains 14 residues. CDR3 sequence: CAISSKGSNYGYTF. The CDR3 coding sequence is TGTGCTATCAGCAGCAAGGGGTCTAACTATGGCTACACCTTC.

The rearrangement joins TRBV6-5 to TRBJ2-1; weak D call: TRBD1 (5 bases). Looked up from germline, CDR1 is MNHEY and CDR2 is SVGAGI. The CDR3 runs to 13 residues. Deletions cut 4 bases from V and 2 bases from J, with 6 bases between. CDR3 sequence: CASSLDTYNEQFF. The CDR3 region has the DNA TGTGCCAGCAGTTTGGACACCTACAATGAGCAGTTCTTC.

CDR3 amino acids: CASSAGSGSQPQHF. Written as DNA, the CDR3 is TGTGCCAGCAGTGCTGGATCCGGGTCTCAGCCCCAGCATTTT. The rearrangement uses TRBV2 and TRBJ1-5; D is unresolved. The length of the CDR3 is 14 residues. V was shortened by 4 bases and J by 6 bases, with 13 bases between the two germline ends. CDR1 SNHLY and CDR2 FYNNEI come from the germline V gene.

V usage is TRBV19 and J usage is TRBJ1-2, with D maybe TRBD1 (6 bases). Trimming took off 3 bases at V and 2 bases at J, with 16 bases between the two ends. Germline V CDR1 and CDR2: LNHDA, SQIVND (reference sequence). The CDR3 sequence is 16 residues long. Here the CDR3 reads CASSIAHDRSNYGYTF. DNA for the CDR3: TGTGCCAGTAGTATCGCCCATGACAGGTCAAACTATGGCTACACCTTC.

J is TRBJ1-1 and V is TRBV9; possibly TRBD1 for D (5 bases). Germline CDR1 SGDLS, CDR2 YYNGEE. The length of the CDR3 is 13 residues. The ends were cut back, 4 bases at V and 2 bases at J, with 9 bases in the middle. As DNA, the CDR3 is TGTGCCAGCAGCTTGACAGTTAACACTGAAGCTTTCTTT. It is translated as CASSLTVNTEAFF.

This clone was counted once. V is TRBV7-9 and J is TRBJ2-3; the D gene is possibly TRBD2 (7 bases). The CDR3 is 16 residues long. V was cut by 5 bases and J by 6 bases, with 21 bases left in between. CDR1 SEHNR and CDR2 FQNEAQ come from the germline V gene (reference sequence). The CDR3 DNA follows: TGTGCCAGCAGCCCGTTCGCGGGGGACACCCTGGATACGCAGTATTTT. This translates into CASSPFAGDTLDTQYF.

This chain links TRBV5-8 with TRBJ2-3, with TRBD2 identical over 13 bases. J was trimmed by 4 bases and V by 4 bases; bases with no gene match: 6. Germline CDR1 SGHTS, CDR2 YDEGEE. This CDR3 is built from 16 residues. CDR3 coding DNA: TGTGCCAGCAGCGCGGTGGGGACTAGCGGGGCAGATACGCAGTATTTT. Amino acids: CASSAVGTSGADTQYF.

The chain carries TRBV28 and TRBJ1-1; 7 nucleotides agree with TRBD1. With V trimmed by 2 bases and J by 1 base, 4 bases remained unmatched. This CDR3 spans 15 amino acids. Germline values: CDR1 MDHEN, CDR2 SYDVKM. In DNA form, the CDR3 reads TGTGCCAGCAGTTTACCTACAGGGGCGAACACTGAAGCTTTCTTT. Its protein is CASSLPTGANTEAFF.

V gene TRBV4-3 combines with J gene TRBJ2-7, with 8 bases fitting TRBD1. The CDR3 runs to 15 residues. The trim removed 4 bases at V and 1 base at J, leaving 6 bases unmatched. Germline V gene sequence: CDR1 LGHNA, CDR2 YSLEER. The CDR3 spells CASSPGQGPSYEQYF. CDR3 in DNA: TGCGCCAGCAGCCCCGGACAGGGACCTTCCTACGAGCAGTACTTC.

The chain recombines TRBV6-5 with TRBJ2-3, with 12 nucleotides matching TRBD2. CDR3 size: 16 residues. Germline CDR1 MNHEY, CDR2 SVGAGI. J gave up 6 bases and V 4 bases, and 8 bases lay outside the gene matches. CDR3 protein: CASSSTTSGGQDTQYF. The CDR3 DNA follows: TGTGCCAGCAGTTCCACGACTAGCGGGGGTCAGGATACGCAGTATTTT.

This clone was recorded only once. The V call is TRBV29-1, the J call TRBJ2-1; maybe TRBD2 (6 bases). Germline values: CDR1 SQVTM, CDR2 ANQGSEA. Deletions cut 8 bases from V and 7 bases from J, with 21 bases between. There are 14 residues in the CDR3. The CDR3 region has the DNA TGCAGCTCCGATCGGGAGAGCGGTGGGAATGAGCAGTTCTTC. Protein sequence: CSSDRESGGNEQFF.

This clone was counted between two and nine times. A read error may account for a junction end that differs from germline. This chain joins TRBV27 and TRBJ2-7, with 8 bases matching TRBD1. Germline V gene sequence: CDR1 MNHEY, CDR2 SMNVEV (reference sequence). This CDR3 is built from 15 residues. In DNA form, the CDR3 reads TGTGCCAGCAGTCTATCGACAGGGGTCTCCTACGAGCAGTACTTC. It translates to CASSLSTGVSYEQYF.

J is TRBJ2-1 and V is TRBV28; no clear D gene. Trimming removed 4 bases from V and 4 bases from J, with 14 bases in between. CDR1 is MDHEN, CDR2 SYDVKM, per germline. The CDR3 totals 15 residues. The CDR3 region is CASSYPGRRYNEQFF. The CDR3 DNA follows: TGTGCCAGCAGTTACCCAGGCAGACGATACAATGAGCAGTTCTTC. The full variable domain, rest sourced from reference TRBV28 and TRBJ2-1, is DVKVTQSSRYLVKRTGEKVFLECVQDMDHENMFWYRQDPGLGLRLIYFSYDVKMKEKGDIPEGYSVSREKKERFSLILESASTNQTSMYLCASSYPGRRYNEQFFGPGTRLTVL.

The CDR3 DNA reads TGTGCCAGCAAGGGTGAACTAGTGTTCCAAGAGACCCAGTACTTC. It encodes CASKGELVFQETQYF. The V call is TRBV2, the J call TRBJ2-5, with D perhaps matching TRBD2 (5 bases). V was trimmed by 7 bases and J by 1 base, leaving 16 bases between them. Germline V gene sequence: CDR1 SNHLY, CDR2 FYNNEI. CDR3 size: 15 residues.

There are a few counts of this clone. The rearrangement links TRBV5-3 to TRBJ2-3, with D perhaps TRBD1 (5 bases). TRBV5-3 is classed as an ORF, of uncertain function. The CDR3 runs 16 residues. The germline V and J ends were trimmed by 4 bases and 2 bases, with 17 bases remaining between them. This CDR3 reads CARSRTLSNSTDTQYF. The CDR3 DNA is TGTGCCAGAAGCCGGACACTAAGCAATTCCACAGATACGCAGTATTTT.

On this clone itself: Other DNA sequences in the same sample also yield this CDR3. This chain links TRBV19 with TRBJ1-2; TRBD1 matches at 10 bases. The germline V gene encodes CDR1 LNHDA and CDR2 SQIVND (reference sequence). The trim removed 3 bases at V and 4 bases at J, leaving 2 bases unmatched. The CDR3 spans 14 residues. CDR3 loop: CASSIGQGGYGYTF. DNA for the CDR3: TGTGCCAGTAGTATCGGACAGGGGGGCTATGGCTACACCTTC.

The chain uses TRBV5-6 and TRBJ2-3; 12 bases are a match to TRBD1. Germline CDR1 SGHDT, CDR2 YYEEEE. The CDR3 is 16 amino acids. V lost 5 bases and J lost 0; bases outside the gene matches: 4. CDR3 DNA sequence: TGTGCCAGCAGTCGGGACAGGGGGCCAAGCACAGATACGCAGTATTTT. It specifies CASSRDRGPSTDTQYF.

The rearrangement uses TRBV29-1 and TRBJ2-1, with 7 bases matching TRBD1. Germline assignment: CDR1 SQVTM and CDR2 ANQGSEA. The CDR3 is made up of 11 amino acids. With V trimmed by 3 bases and J by 10 bases, 3 bases remained unmatched. CDR3 DNA sequence: TGCAGCGTTGAGACAGGGAGAGAGCAGTTCTTC. Amino acid sequence: CSVETGREQFF.

The gene calls are TRBV3-1 (or the pseudogene TRBV3-2) and TRBJ1-5; 9 bases match TRBD1. The V and J ends lost 4 bases and 4 bases, in that order; junction bases with no gene match: 14. Germline V gene lookup returns CDR1 LGHDT and CDR2 YNNKEL (reference sequence). The CDR3 is 18 amino acids. Here the CDR3 reads CASSPALGTGWSNQPQHF. CDR3 nucleotides: TGTGCCAGCAGCCCAGCCCTTGGGACAGGGTGGTCTAATCAGCCCCAGCATTTT.

The chain couples TRBV5-1 to TRBJ2-7; TRBD1 matches at 12 bases. This CDR3 spans 17 amino acids. Per the germline V gene, CDR1 is SGHRS and CDR2 is YFSETQ. The trim removed 5 bases at V and 2 bases at J, leaving 11 bases unmatched. The DNA of the CDR3 is TGCGCCAGCAGATCCCGGGACAGGGGGCCCGGCCCCTACGAGCAGTACTTC. Amino acid sequence: CASRSRDRGPGPYEQYF. Full variable domain (missing parts from reference TRBV5-1 and TRBJ2-7): KAGVTQTPRYLIKTRGQQVTLSCSPISGHRSVSWYQQTPGQGLQFLFEYFSETQRNKGNFPGRFSGRQFSNSRSEMNVSTLELGDSALYLCASRSRDRGPGPYEQYFGPGTRLTVT.